These 14 T cell receptor beta chains originate from one sample sequenced in a study of blood T cell repertoires in COVID-19 (dated by TCRdb to the early 2020s). The library was obtained by the immunoSEQ multiplex PCR assay. TCRdb holds this immuneACCESS table with in-frame rearrangements only. Some clones are missing; in checked studies, unresolved V genes explain under half, and the rest has no known cause. The sample data list a few hundred thousand clones, and about 86% of these were observed just once. 3.6% of the sample goes to the ten largest clones. Source material: peripheral blood. All receptors come from a man younger than 35 with active or convalescent COVID-19.

This chain joins TRBV28 and TRBJ2-7; D uncertain. The CDR3 totals 12 residues. The germline gives CDR1 MDHEN, CDR2 SYDVKM. Trimming removed 5 bases from V and 3 bases from J, with 8 bases in between. CDR3 in DNA: TGTGCCAGCAGTCGAGAATTCTACGAGCAGTACTTC. Its translation: CASSREFYEQYF.

This rearrangement joins TRBV11-2 to TRBJ2-5, with a weak D call TRBD2 (6 bases). The CDR3 length is 12 residues. The germline gives CDR1 SGHAT, CDR2 FQNNGV. Trimming cost V 5 bases and J 5 bases, with 9 bases left between them. The DNA for the CDR3 is TGTGCCAGCAGCATGGAGGGGGAGACCCAGTACTTC. Translated, it gives CASSMEGETQYF.

V is TRBV9 and J is TRBJ2-7; 12 bases line up with TRBD2. The V gene end was trimmed by 2 bases and the J gene end by 6 bases; junction bases not matched to a gene: 6. In germline, CDR1 is SGDLS, CDR2 YYNGEE. The CDR3 is 15 amino acids. The CDR3 coding sequence is TGTGCCAGCAGCGTTTCTAGCGGGGGGGCCGCCGAGCAGTACTTC. Residues: CASSVSSGGAAEQYF. Full variable domain (outside the CDR3, taken from reference TRBV9 and TRBJ2-7): DSGVTQTPKHLITATGQRVTLRCSPRSGDLSVYWYQQSLDQGLQFLIQYYNGEERAKGNILERFSAQQFPDLHSELNLSSLELGDSALYFCASSVSSGGAAEQYFGPGTRLTVT.

This chain joins TRBV10-3 and TRBJ2-3, with D possibly TRBD2 on 7 matching bases. CDR1 and CDR2 from the germline V gene are ENHRY and SYGVKD. CDR3 length: 19 residues. V was cut by 0 bases and J by 1 base, with 20 bases left in between. CDR3 nucleotides: TGTGCCATCAGTGAGTCGGCGGGGGCCCCCAACGGTGGCACAGATACGCAGTATTTT. Residues: CAISESAGAPNGGTDTQYF.

This sequence joins TRBV28 and TRBJ2-7; D might be TRBD1 (6 bases). From germline, CDR1 is MDHEN and CDR2 SYDVKM. The V gene lost 3 bases and the J gene lost 6 bases, with 12 bases spanning the gap. This CDR3 comprises 13 residues. The CDR3 region has the DNA TGTGCCAGCAGTTTGATCAGGGGCAGCGAGCAGTACTTC. Translated, it gives CASSLIRGSEQYF.

V is TRBV5-1 and J is TRBJ2-3; D might be TRBD2 (5 bases). Germline CDR1 is SGHRS and CDR2 is YFSETQ. The CDR3 contains 15 residues. Trimming removed 1 base at V and 4 bases at J, with 13 bases between. The CDR3 spells CASSLSGRPPDTQYF. In DNA form, the CDR3 reads TGCGCCAGCAGCTTGAGCGGCAGACCCCCAGATACGCAGTATTTT.

This chain uses TRBV25-1 with TRBJ1-5; TRBD1 matches 7 bases. The ends lost 7 bases at V and 6 bases at J; junction bases unmatched: 6. This CDR3 region has 13 residues. CDR1 MGHDK and CDR2 SYGVNS come from the germline V gene. CDR3 residues: CASKGQEGQPQHF. The CDR3 coding sequence is TGTGCCAGCAAAGGACAGGAGGGTCAGCCCCAGCATTTT. The whole variable domain, filled in from reference TRBV25-1 and TRBJ1-5, reads EADIYQTPRYLVIGTGKKITLECSQTMGHDKMYWYQQDPGMELHLIHYSYGVNSTEKGDLSSESTVSRIRTEHFPLTLESARPSHTSQYLCASKGQEGQPQHFGDGTRLSIL.

This clone came up once. CDR3 amino acids: CASSSSGSTFHGYNEQFF. As DNA, the CDR3 is TGTGCCAGCAGTTCATCAGGGTCCACCTTTCACGGATACAATGAGCAGTTCTTC. The J gene is TRBJ2-1, the V gene TRBV2; perhaps TRBD1 as D (5 bases). The CDR3 contains 18 residues. The germline gives CDR1 SNHLY, CDR2 FYNNEI. Trimming cost V 5 bases and J 4 bases, with 24 bases left between them.

The J gene is TRBJ1-2, the V gene TRBV25-1; maybe TRBD1 (5 bases). V was shortened by 6 bases and J by 7 bases, with 15 bases between the two germline ends. The CDR3 runs 13 residues. Germline loops: CDR1 MGHDK, CDR2 SYGVNS. In DNA, the CDR3 is TGTGCCAGCAGGGGCCCCTTGGGGGGTGGCTACACCTTC. It translates to CASRGPLGGGYTF.

This chain uses TRBV6-5 with TRBJ2-3; D is possibly TRBD2 (5 bases). This CDR3 is 12 amino acids long. Trimming took off 6 bases at V and 7 bases at J, with 11 bases between the two ends. Germline CDR1 and CDR2: MNHEY and SVGAGI. The CDR3 loop is CASSPRENTQYF. The CDR3 coding sequence is TGTGCCAGCAGCCCGAGGGAGAATACGCAGTATTTT.

The chain combines TRBV6-5 with TRBJ1-2, with a weak D call TRBD1 (6 bases). Between the trimmed V and J ends, which lost 6 bases and 3 bases, there was a span of 14 bases. Germline V lookup: CDR1 MNHEY, CDR2 SVGAGI. The CDR3 has 14 residues. The DNA for the CDR3 is TGTGCCAGCAGACAGACAGGCAGAGACTATGGCTACACCTTC. It codes for CASRQTGRDYGYTF.

Here the CDR3 reads CASSASRTSALADDEQYF. The CDR3 nucleotides read TGTGCCAGCAGCGCGTCCCGGACTAGCGCCTTAGCGGACGACGAGCAGTACTTC. The chain is built from TRBV7-8 and TRBJ2-7; 9 nucleotides align to TRBD2. CDR1 and CDR2 from the germline V gene are SGHVS and FQNEAQ. V lost 5 bases and J lost 5; bases outside the gene matches: 19. The CDR3 is 18 amino acids.

The V and J genes are TRBV29-1 and TRBJ1-1; no clear D. CDR3 length: 12 residues. CDR1 and CDR2 (germline): SQVTM, ANQGSEA. Deletions cut 4 bases from V and 2 bases from J, with 8 bases between. In DNA, the CDR3 is TGCAGCGTTGTGGTTACAAACACTGAAGCTTTCTTT. It translates to CSVVVTNTEAFF.

This clone was observed a few times. The chain couples TRBV19 to TRBJ1-5, with D unresolved. V gave up 6 bases and J gave up 5 bases, with 17 bases separating them. Germline-derived CDR1 and CDR2 are LNHDA and SQIVND (reference sequence). The CDR3 sequence is 15 residues long. CDR3 sequence (DNA): TGTGCCAGTAGAGGAGTTGCGGGAGCCTATCAGCCCCAGCATTTT. As protein: CASRGVAGAYQPQHF. The full variable domain, rest sourced from reference TRBV19 and TRBJ1-5, is DGGITQSPKYLFRKEGQNVTLSCEQNLNHDAMYWYRQDPGQGLRLIYYSQIVNDFQKGDIAEGYSVSREKKESFPLTVTSAQKNPTAFYLCASRGVAGAYQPQHFGDGTRLSIL.